This TCR beta chain comes out of a study of T cells in narcolepsy (dated by TCRdb to the late 2010s). With regard to the full study: The study enrolled patients with narcolepsy type 1 or type 2 (NT1, NT2) together with healthy control donors. Autoreactive T cells targeting hypocretin neuron self-antigens (hypocretin, TRIB2) were sought in narcolepsy patients, and TCR Vbeta sequencing was used to track clonotypes in blood and CSF. The research as a whole found: Certain blood memory CD4+ repertoires from patients and controls had no sequences that matched autoreactive T cell clones. Patients and controls had comparable numbers of sequenced blood memory CD4+ clonotypes, averaging about 37,000 and 33,000, respectively. Plots comparing CSF and blood CD4+ T cell clonotypes from the same patient highlighted HCRT-specific and TRIB2-specific autoreactive clonotypes. According to the report, autoreactive clonotypes were detected serially in the blood of the same patients and of different patients, but not in healthy controls.

Library preparation used the immunoSEQ multiplex PCR assay. What TCRdb holds here is the immuneACCESS table cut down to in-frame rearrangements. Part of the clones is not present; checked against another copy, under half of the missing clones reflect an unresolved V gene, and the others are unexplained. The sample includes 20,000 to 25,000 clones, with around 85% observed a single time. The ten largest make up 1.3% of the sample. Concerning this clone: The antigen this receptor binds is unknown. No much larger clonotype is one base removed from it; base qualities were not supplied.

Memory CD4+ T cells were sorted ex vivo from peripheral blood of narcolepsy patients and healthy controls for TCR Vbeta sequencing. Its CDR3 holds 16 amino acids, cysteine through phenylalanine. Only the CDR3 DNA stays, 48 bases, in frame from base 1. Sequences MNHEY (CDR1) and SMNVEV (CDR2) are obtained from the germline V gene (reference sequence). Clipping removes 5 bases from V and 5 bases from J, with 13 as the unmatched junction base count. The sample consisted of CD45RA- memory CD4+ T cells from PBMCs. The sample's cell subset or site label, decoded: memory T cells sorted ex vivo from peripheral blood. The TCR sequence derives from a human donor with narcolepsy. Recombination connected TRBV27 to TRBJ2-7; 9 junctional bases match TRBD2. The CDR3 in this case is CASSGGHAGGPHEQYF. The nucleotides are TGTGCCAGCAGTGGGGGGCATGCGGGAGGGCCCCACGAGCAGTACTTC.